Each of the 4 T cell receptor beta chains below was sequenced from the same sample in a study of technical replicates of blood from several donors. Measured with immunoSEQ multiplex PCR; TCRdb has only the in-frame clones, and not every one. The table has tens of thousands of clones, approximately 96% seen once. Sequenced input: T cells isolated from PBMCs. These receptor sequences come from a human donor in good health.

The chain is built from TRBV2 and TRBJ2-5; D perhaps matches TRBD1 (6 bases). Germline V gives CDR1 SNHLY, CDR2 FYNNEI. V dropped 6 bases and J dropped 2 bases, with 10 bases sitting between them. The CDR3 covers 13 residues. The CDR3 DNA follows: TGTGCCAGCAGACGGGACACTCAAGAGACCCAGTACTTC. This encodes CASRRDTQETQYF.

This clone was counted once. This rearrangement joins TRBV25-1 to TRBJ1-1, with D perhaps matching TRBD1 (5 bases). In germline, CDR1 is MGHDK, CDR2 SYGVNS. The V end lost 2 bases, the J end lost 0 bases, and 10 bases lay between the germline ends. The CDR3 has 15 amino acids. CDR3 region: CASSEIDRLNTEAFF. The CDR3, as DNA: TGTGCCAGCAGTGAAATTGACAGATTGAACACTGAAGCTTTCTTT.

The chain is built from TRBV5-8 and TRBJ2-7; TRBD1 might be the D (5 bases). The CDR3 is 16 amino acids. Trimming removed 2 bases from V and 2 bases from J, with 17 bases in between. Per germline, CDR1 SGHTS and CDR2 YDEGEE. The CDR3 loop reads CASSLKGRAPPYEQYF. The CDR3 coding sequence is TGTGCCAGCAGCTTAAAAGGCAGGGCTCCTCCCTACGAGCAGTACTTC.

This clone was observed a single time. The V call is TRBV2, the J call TRBJ2-1, with TRBD2 identical over 8 bases. The CDR3 has 16 amino acids. V lost 9 bases to trimming and J lost 6 bases; unmatched junction nucleotides: 16. Germline V gene sequence: CDR1 SNHLY, CDR2 FYNNEI. CDR3 in amino acids: CASGRSEGLDGNEQFF. The CDR3 region has the DNA TGTGCCAGTGGACGAAGCGAGGGACTAGATGGCAATGAGCAGTTCTTC.